This T cell receptor (beta chain) was identified during a study of shared clonotypes between healthy human individuals. Findings of the study overall: The expectation was that sequencing depth would affect clonotype sharing among donors. Shared across several donors were around 5% of the naive CD4 clonotypes.

Concerning this clone: The antigen remains undetermined.

Naive CD8 cells comprised CD45RO-negative, CCR7-positively selected cells, excluding terminally differentiated effector memory CD45RA+ cells. The study drew its donors from healthy HIV-negative adults without recent acute infections or vaccinations. Measured with immunoSEQ multiplex PCR; TCRdb has only the in-frame clones, and not every one. The sample records 1.5 million to 2.5 million clones, about 95% being singletons. Trimming left V 7 bases short and J 0 bases short, with 10 bases between. The CDR3 consists of 14 residues. Germline CDR1 and CDR2: SGDLS and YYNGEE. The specimen sequenced was naive CD8+ T cells sorted from blood. The rearrangement links TRBV9 to TRBJ1-4, with D perhaps matching TRBD1 (5 bases). This TCR was recovered from a man between 18 and 29 years old in good health. The chain's CDR3 is CASSTGATNEKLFF. CDR3 coding DNA: TGTGCCAGCTCCACAGGTGCAACTAATGAAAAACTGTTTTTT.